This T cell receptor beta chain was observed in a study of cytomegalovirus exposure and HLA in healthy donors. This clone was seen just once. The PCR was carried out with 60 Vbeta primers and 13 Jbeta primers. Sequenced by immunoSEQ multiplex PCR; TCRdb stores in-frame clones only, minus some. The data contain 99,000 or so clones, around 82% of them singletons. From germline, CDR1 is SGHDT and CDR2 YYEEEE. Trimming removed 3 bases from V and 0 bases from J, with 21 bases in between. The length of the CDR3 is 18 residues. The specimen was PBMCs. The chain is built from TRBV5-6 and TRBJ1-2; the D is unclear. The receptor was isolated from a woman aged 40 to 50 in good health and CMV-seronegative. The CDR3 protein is CASSSPPAPVLPNYGYTF. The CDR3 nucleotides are TGTGCCAGCAGCTCGCCACCTGCCCCGGTCCTACCTAACTATGGCTACACCTTC.